Listed below are T cell receptor beta chains from one sample, sequenced in a study of T cell changes during pregnancy in multiple sclerosis. This table comes from immunoSEQ multiplex PCR, and its TCRdb copy is limited to in-frame clones, with some not included. The sample records over 25,000 clones, roughly 89% being singletons. Source: CD8+ T cells from peripheral blood mononuclear cells, taken before pregnancy. The receptors come from a female donor with multiple sclerosis, enrolled in a pregnancy study. Both conserved end residues are part of each CDR3. D genes are given only for firm matches. Size is stated for part of the rows, as once, few or many counts, or as a class when the clone is expanded.

D gene,J gene,V gene,clone size,CDR3 DNA,CDR3 protein
NA,TRBJ2-1,TRBV5-1,NA,TGCGCCAGCAGCTTGGGGGGCAGGGCGGGGAATGAGCAGTTCTTC,CASSLGGRAGNEQFF
TRBD1,TRBJ1-1,TRBV10-2,NA,TGCGCCAGCAGTGCTATCGGGACAGGCGAAAGGACTGAAGCTTTCTTT,CASSAIGTGERTEAFF
NA,TRBJ1-4,TRBV4-1,NA,TGCGCCAGCAGCCCCCGCTTCAGTAATGAAAAACTGTTTTTT,CASSPRFSNEKLFF
TRBD2,TRBJ2-5,TRBV9,NA,TGTGCCAGCAGCGACGGGGGGGTAGCGGAGGCCCAGTACTTC,CASSDGGVAEAQYF
NA,TRBJ2-5,TRBV10-3,NA,TGTGCCATCACTCCGGGACTGGAAGAGACCCAGTACTTC,CAITPGLEETQYF
NA,TRBJ2-1,TRBV27,NA,TGTGCCAGCAGTAACCGACATTACAATGAGCAGTTCTTC,CASSNRHYNEQFF
NA,TRBJ1-2,TRBV29-1,NA,TGCAGCGTTGAGGCGGGGGCAGATTATGGCTACACCTTC,CSVEAGADYGYTF
NA,TRBJ2-1,TRBV6-5,NA,TGTGCCAGCAGTTACTCGGGGCAGGGCGATGAGCAGTTCTTC,CASSYSGQGDEQFF
NA,TRBJ2-5,TRBV5-4,NA,TGTGCCAGCAGCTTAGGACTGTCGCGGGGCGAGACCCAGTACTTC,CASSLGLSRGETQYF
TRBD1,TRBJ1-4,TRBV9,medium-sized,TGTGCCAGCAGCCGGGACAGGGATTCTGAAAAACTGTTTTTT,CASSRDRDSEKLFF
NA,TRBJ1-1,TRBV6-5,NA,TGTGCCAGCAGTTACTCCGGGGAGAACACTGAAGCTTTCTTT,CASSYSGENTEAFF
NA,TRBJ1-5,TRBV6-6,NA,TGTGCCAGCAACTATAGGGGGGGAAGGCAGCCCCAGCATTTT,CASNYRGGRQPQHF
NA,TRBJ2-2,TRBV5-1,NA,TGCGCCAGTGGTGGGGGCTACACCGGGGAGCTGTTTTTT,CASGGGYTGELFF
NA,TRBJ2-7,TRBV28,NA,TGTGCCAGCAGTTTCGGCGGAGGCGAGCAGTACTTC,CASSFGGGEQYF
NA,TRBJ2-5,TRBV30,NA,TGTGCCTGGAGTGCGAGGGTCCAAGAGACCCAGTACTTC,CAWSARVQETQYF
TRBD2,TRBJ2-7,TRBV27,NA,TGTGCCAGCAGTCTACTAACGGGGGGATGGTACGAGCAGTACTTC,CASSLLTGGWYEQYF
NA,TRBJ2-7,TRBV19,NA,TGTGCCAGTAGTGCCGACAGAATCCCCTACGAGCAGTACTTC,CASSADRIPYEQYF
NA,TRBJ2-7,TRBV30,NA,TGTGCCTGGGAAGTAGGGGTCCCGCAAGCCTACGAGCAGTACTTC,CAWEVGVPQAYEQYF
TRBD2,TRBJ2-1,TRBV7-2,NA,TGTGCCAGCAGCTTATTGAGCCGACGGGGGGTAAATGAGCAGTTCTTC,CASSLLSRRGVNEQFF
TRBD1,TRBJ1-2,TRBV27,NA,TGTGCCAGCAGTTTAGGGTTCCCCGGACAGGGGGCGGGGGGCTACACCTTC,CASSLGFPGQGAGGYTF
TRBD1,TRBJ1-6,TRBV5-6,NA,TGTGCCAGCAGCTTGGCCTGGACAGGGGCTAATTCACCCCTCCACTTT,CASSLAWTGANSPLHF
NA,TRBJ2-5,TRBV5-5,NA,TGTGCCAGCAGCTTGGAGACACAAGAGACCCAGTACTTC,CASSLETQETQYF